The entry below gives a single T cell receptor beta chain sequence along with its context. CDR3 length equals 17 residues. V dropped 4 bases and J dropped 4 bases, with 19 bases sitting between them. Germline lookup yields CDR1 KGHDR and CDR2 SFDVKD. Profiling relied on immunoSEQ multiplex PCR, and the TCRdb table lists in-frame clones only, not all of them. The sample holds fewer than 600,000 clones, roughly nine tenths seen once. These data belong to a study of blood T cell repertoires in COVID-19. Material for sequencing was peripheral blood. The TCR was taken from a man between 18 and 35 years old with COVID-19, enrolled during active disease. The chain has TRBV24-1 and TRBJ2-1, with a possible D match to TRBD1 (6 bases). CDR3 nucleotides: TGTGCCACCAGTGACCGGGTAGGGAAGGGGGTTTACAATGAGCAGTTCTTC. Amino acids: CATSDRVGKGVYNEQFF.